This T cell receptor (beta chain) was recorded in a study of regulatory T cells in long-lasting Graves disease (dated by TCRdb to the early 2020s). Broadly, across the study: Antithyroid drugs had been taken for less than 3 months by newly diagnosed Graves' disease patients. This study used TCR sequencing and RNA sequencing of peripheral blood to compare persistent Graves' disease patients against newly diagnosed Graves' disease patients. The study was conducted in China and was registered as a clinical trial. A total of some 33 samples were covered by TCR sequencing, comprising some 13 persistent and around 20 newly diagnosed Graves' disease patients.

This clonotype appeared a few times. Which antigen it targets is not known. Nothing much larger sits one base from this clone, and base qualities are not available. Paper-wide results and their limitations: The authors noted that the small sample size was a limitation that may lower accuracy. A larger number of public clonotypes was shared among persistent patients (2,741) than among newly diagnosed patients (over 850). Sequencing and analysis were restricted to the TCR beta chain. Persistent disease showed preferential use of TRBV28, TRBJ1-2 and TRBJ2-5, whereas newly diagnosed disease favored TRBV20-1 and TRBJ2-1. Compared with newly diagnosed patients, persistent Graves' disease patients had lower TCR Shannon entropy and fewer highly expanded clones, which suggests clonal expansion. The study examined only peripheral blood because the primary lesion, thyroid tissue, could not be accessed.

The library was generated by multiplex PCR. Sequenced using an Illumina HiSeq 4000. CDR3 regions were amplified by Arm-PCR with iRepertoire HTBI primers to construct TCR beta libraries. PCR products were gel purified before sequencing. Per the authors' processing: A total of fewer than 70 TRBV and more than twelve TRBJ segments were identified across samples and were used for gene usage analysis of CDR3 amino acid clonotypes. Filtered high-quality paired reads were merged into contigs using COPE and FqMerger. BLAST was used to align contigs to IMGT TRBV, TRBD and TRBJ reference genes, and CDR3 was defined according to IMGT. Any clonotype with a frequency above 0.1% was classified as a highly expanded clone. Shannon entropy was used to measure repertoire diversity, and the Gini coefficient was used to measure V-J evenness. A clonotype was considered public if more than one individual shared it. Starting from the raw public reads, TCRdb applied fastp trimming at Q25, assembled clones with MiXCR and retained in-frame beta chains. Identical CDR3 proteins give one entry, which carries the most common genes and DNA. These V and J calls derive from TCRdb rather than the authors' analysis. The sample table shows just over 600,000 distinct CDR3 sequences, and roughly 15% are seen once. The ten most abundant clones make up under 20% of the sample.

This sample's time point label indicates: newly diagnosed GD, antithyroid drugs for less than 3 months. RNA was extracted from PBMCs in TRIzol for both TCR sequencing and RNA sequencing. Graves' disease was diagnosed according to American Thyroid Association guidelines. Recruitment of patients was carried out at an endocrinology department in Xi'an, China. From each patient, 8 to 10 milliliters of peripheral blood was collected into an EDTA anticoagulant tube. Ficoll Paque Plus density gradient separation was used to isolate PBMCs, and no additional T cell sorting was done. An Agilent 2100 Bioanalyzer and agarose gel were used to check RNA quality, and a NanoDrop 2000 was used to measure RNA concentration. The CDR3 goes from the cysteine to the phenylalanine over 11 residues. The retained sequence is limited to the CDR3, 33 bases, with the frame set at the first base. The V and J ends are trimmed by 5 bases and 3 bases, leaving 5 bases between them. CDR1 and CDR2 (MDHEN, SYDVKM) derive from the germline V gene.

This sample also appeared in a second study, on T cells in Graves' hyperthyroidism and ophthalmopathy. The second paper further reports: Stable Graves' hyperthyroidism was defined as no progression to ophthalmopathy during 18 months of follow-up. Hyperthyroidism patients were newly diagnosed, had a disease duration of under 2 months, and were aged 18 to 65 years. Patients with uncontrolled infections, other autoimmune diseases, pregnancy or lactation were excluded. Diagnoses were established on the basis of clinical symptoms, serum thyroxine and TRAb, thyroid ultrasound, and orbital computed tomography. The first round of RT-PCR for the TCR CDR3 was performed with the HTBI primer set and the Qiagen OneStep RT-PCR kit. Blood samples also contained most of the expanded thyroid clonotypes (frequency above 0.001), which suggests that blood repertoires may reflect thyroid immune responses. A 13 V-J signature model separated ophthalmopathy from stable hyperthyroidism, with approximately 86% sensitivity and 81% to 83% specificity in cross-validation and 80%/75% in testing. In validation, the model predicted progression to ophthalmopathy with roughly 70% sensitivity and around 72% specificity, a median of 6.5 months before onset. To identify distinguishing TCR V-J signatures, a discovery cohort of around 98 patients was used, comprising some 43 with Graves' ophthalmopathy and about 59 with stable Graves' hyperthyroidism. Prospective prediction of ophthalmopathy was tested in an independent validation cohort of approximately 19 hyperthyroidism patients and around 16 patients who later progressed to ophthalmopathy. For training and testing, the 100 or so patients in the discovery cohort were randomly divided in a 7:3 ratio. Thyroid tissue and blood T-cell repertoires from about 6 Graves' hyperthyroidism patients were also compared in the study. Once sampling was done, hyperthyroidism patients were given methimazole at a starting dose of 30 mg daily, whereas ophthalmopathy patients were given high-dose intravenous methylprednisolone. The libraries were constructed in a second round of multiplex PCR and then size-selected and purified. The libraries were sequenced on an Illumina HiSeq2000 using paired-end 100 bp reads. Raw data were processed with SOAPnuke, discarding reads with adapters, uncalled bases, mean Phred below 15, or no exact constant-primer or identifier match. High-quality paired reads were merged using COPE v1.2.5, and each unique nucleotide sequence was defined as a clonotype. MiTCR v1.1 was used to align clonotypes to the IMGT TRBV, TRBD and TRBJ reference segments. The analysis was restricted to V-J combinations with a frequency above 0.0001, which together covered 99% to 99.2% of the repertoires. A TCS score was defined as the ratio of F50 (clonal expansion) to E x V (chaos), with BLOSUM62-based TCRdist applied between CDR3 peptides within each V-J. Welch's t-statistics and random forest reduced 500 to 650 V-J features to 10 to 15, which were used in a naive Bayes classifier (R e1071). Sample size was not statistically predetermined, and investigators were not blinded to group allocation. The paper reports TCR Vbeta CDR3 sequencing of 130 to 150 peripheral blood samples: under 45 ophthalmopathy, about 75 hyperthyroidism and approximately 17 progressor patients.

The starting material was peripheral blood mononuclear cells (PBMCs), obtained at new diagnosis, from a patient treated with antithyroid drugs. This chain is built from TRBV28 and TRBJ2-7; there is no confident call for the D gene. The clonotype was recovered from a woman aged 25 to 39 with Graves disease. Donor details come from another sample of the same person, matched by shared clones. The encoded CDR3 is CASSGVYEQYF. In nucleotide form, the sequence is TGTGCCAGCAGTGGGGTCTACGAGCAGTACTTC. Reference TRBV28 and TRBJ2-7 genes cover what lies past the CDR3, so the full variable domain is DVKVTQSSRYLVKRTGEKVFLECVQDMDHENMFWYRQDPGLGLRLIYFSYDVKMKEKGDIPEGYSVSREKKERFSLILESASTNQTSMYLCASSGVYEQYFGPGTRLTVT.